This T cell receptor (beta chain) was sequenced in a study of regulatory T cells in long-lasting Graves disease. Arm-PCR of CDR3 regions with iRepertoire HTBI primers generated TCR beta libraries. TCRdb re-called the multiplex PCR reads through MiXCR, storing one row per CDR3 protein. The repertoire holds 400,000 to 500,000 distinct CDR3 sequences, with about 21% as singletons. With 3 bases removed from V and 6 bases from J, the gap between germline ends came to 11 bases. CDR3 length: 14 residues. CDR1 is MNHGY and CDR2 is SVAAGI in the germline V gene. This clonotype was counted at least ten times. As for time point: persistent/refractory GD, antithyroid drugs over 5 years with positive TRAb. PBMC-extracted RNA yielded the TCR library. The patients included were those that came from an endocrinology department in Xi'an, China.

The receptor's source is a female donor with Graves disease. The J gene is TRBJ2-2, the V gene TRBV6-9; a possible D gene is TRBD1 (5 bases). The specimen was peripheral blood mononuclear cells (PBMCs), collected when the disease was refractory, from a patient treated with antithyroid drugs. CDR3 bases: TGTGCCAGCAGTTACCTAGGGGTTGCCGGGGAGCTGTTTTTT. It codes for CASSYLGVAGELFF.